This record concerns one TCR beta chain sequence. Generated by immunoSEQ multiplex PCR, the TCRdb table keeps only in-frame clones and is missing some. Altogether about 1.5 million clones are present, 95% to 99% being singletons, with the ten largest covering around 0.47%. CDR3 size: 16 residues. Trimming took off 4 bases at V and 5 bases at J, with 18 bases between the two ends. Germline CDR1 is SGHAT and CDR2 is FQNNGV. The data derive from a study of shared clonotypes between healthy human individuals. The sample comprised naive CD4+ T cells sorted from blood. Subset indicated: CD45RA+ positively selected. The V gene is TRBV11-2, the J gene TRBJ1-5, with a weak D call TRBD1 (6 bases). The sequence was collected from a man younger than 40 in good health. CDR3 residues: CASSSLLGGADQPQHF. The CDR3 bases are TGTGCCAGCAGCTCGCTGTTGGGGGGGGCGGATCAGCCCCAGCATTTT.